Each of the 9 T cell receptor beta chains below was sequenced from the same sample in a study of cytomegalovirus exposure and HLA in healthy donors. Using immunoSEQ multiplex PCR, the repertoire was profiled, and TCRdb retains in-frame clones only, with some absent. The sample lists over 150,000 clones, approximately 89% seen once, with 4.2% in the top ten. Sequenced: PBMCs. Receptor source: a man between 18 and 29 years old in good health and CMV-seropositive.

This sequence joins TRBV19 and TRBJ2-7, with D uncertain. V gave up 4 bases and J gave up 3 bases, with 16 bases separating them. Germline assignment: CDR1 LNHDA and CDR2 SQIVND (reference sequence). The CDR3 sequence is 15 residues long. CDR3: CASSTPFGHHYEQYF. DNA of the CDR3: TGTGCCAGTAGTACTCCGTTTGGGCACCACTACGAGCAGTACTTC.

The rearrangement links TRBV11-2 to TRBJ2-3; 10 nucleotides line up with TRBD2. V was pared by 4 bases and J by 3 bases, with 10 bases of the junction left unmatched. Germline V gene data show CDR1 as SGHAT and CDR2 as FQNNGV. This CDR3 spans 17 amino acids. Here the CDR3 reads CASSSHRLAGVTDTQYF. The CDR3 nucleotides are TGTGCCAGCAGCTCTCATAGGCTAGCGGGAGTAACAGATACGCAGTATTTT.

This clone showed up just once. The rearrangement uses TRBV7-3 and TRBJ2-2, with 9 bases fitting TRBD2. Germline lookup yields CDR1 SGHTA and CDR2 FQGTGA. V shed 5 bases, J shed 1 base, and the junction held 5 bases outside the gene matches. The CDR3 consists of 16 residues. For the CDR3, the DNA is TGTGCCAGCAGCCCGGGACTAGCTCAGAACACCGGGGAGCTGTTTTTT. It yields the protein CASSPGLAQNTGELFF.

This chain uses TRBV6-1 with TRBJ2-7; 7 bases align to TRBD2. J lost 3 bases, V lost 8 bases, and 10 bases had no gene match. This CDR3 spans 14 amino acids. The V gene's germline CDR1 is MNHNS and CDR2 SASEGT. The CDR3 nucleotides are TGTGCCAGCGGCTCGGGGGGTGGGATCTACGAGCAGTACTTC. This gives the protein CASGSGGGIYEQYF.

The chain recombines TRBV6-5 with TRBJ2-1; 15 bases are shared with TRBD2. Per the germline V gene, CDR1 is MNHEY and CDR2 is SVGAGI. Unmatched junction bases numbered 4, after V lost 6 bases and J lost 7 bases. The CDR3 contains 15 residues. CDR3 sequence: CASSPGTSGRNEQFF. The CDR3 DNA sequence: TGTGCCAGCAGCCCTGGGACTAGCGGGAGGAATGAGCAGTTCTTC.

The V call is TRBV29-1, the J call TRBJ2-7, with D maybe TRBD1 (6 bases). V lost 7 bases and J 6 bases, leaving 19 bases between the germline ends. The germline V gene encodes CDR1 SQVTM and CDR2 ANQGSEA. The CDR3 sequence is 13 residues long. The CDR3 DNA sequence: TGCAGCGCCGGCCCACTACAGGGCGGCGAGCAGTACTTC. Amino acid sequence: CSAGPLQGGEQYF.

The CDR3 sequence is CASRTGPFSGQPQHF. CDR3 DNA: TGTGCCAGTAGGACGGGACCGTTTAGCGGTCAGCCCCAGCATTTT. This chain connects TRBV19 to TRBJ1-5; TRBD1 might be the D (5 bases). CDR3 length equals 15 residues. Germline V CDR1 and CDR2: LNHDA, SQIVND (reference sequence). V was trimmed by 6 bases and J by 6 bases, leaving 18 bases between them.

This clone was observed many times. V and J are TRBV6-4 and TRBJ2-1, with 9 positions matching TRBD1. The CDR3 extends over 16 amino acids. V lost 4 bases to trimming and J lost 5 bases; unmatched junction nucleotides: 9. Germline-derived CDR1 and CDR2 are MRHNA and SNTAGT. CDR3 in DNA: TGTGCCAGCAGTGCTTCTCCCGGGACAGGGAACAATGAGCAGTTCTTC. Protein sequence: CASSASPGTGNNEQFF.

The chain joins TRBV6-1 to TRBJ2-7; 8 nucleotides align to TRBD2. The germline V gene encodes CDR1 MNHNS and CDR2 SASEGT. CDR3 length equals 15 residues. The J segment lost 1 base and the V segment lost 6 bases, leaving 8 bases of the junction unmatched. The CDR3 DNA reads as TGTGCCAGCAGGGCGGGAGGCTCCGATTCCTACGAGCAGTACTTC. Its translation is CASRAGGSDSYEQYF.